The rows below give T cell receptor beta chains drawn from one sample of a study of blood T cell repertoires in COVID-19. Produced via immunoSEQ multiplex PCR; TCRdb's table is partial and in-frame only. The sample shows 180,000 or so clones, roughly 79% of them seen only once. The sample consisted of peripheral blood. The receptors originated from a woman between 40 and 50 years old with COVID-19, enrolled during active disease. Each CDR3 is given with its conserved first and last residue. The D gene is left open where the match is weak. Clone size is not always given. Where it is, it says once, few, many or a class for expanded clones.

TRBJ1-1 . TRBV6-1 . CASSDLTYTEAFF TGTGCCAGCAGTGATTTGACTTACACTGAAGCTTTCTTT
TRBJ2-1 . TRBV7-9 . CASTSVFEQFF TGTGCCTCGACTAGTGTCTTCGAGCAGTTCTTC
TRBJ1-1 TRBD1 TRBV10-3 . CAISQGDLNTEAFF TGTGCCATCAGCCAGGGGGATTTGAACACTGAAGCTTTCTTT
TRBJ2-1 TRBD2 TRBV27 . CASSPRLAGANNEQFF TGTGCCAGCAGTCCCCGGCTAGCGGGAGCGAACAATGAGCAGTTCTTC
TRBJ1-4 . TRBV6-5 . CASTPTGSSEKLFF TGTGCCAGCACCCCGACAGGATCGAGTGAAAAACTGTTTTTT
TRBJ2-3 TRBD2 TRBV27 . CASSLTSGRSDTQYF TGTGCCAGCAGTTTAACTAGCGGGAGGTCAGATACGCAGTATTTT
TRBJ2-3 TRBD1 TRBV7-3 . CASIDRDPTDTQYF TGTGCCAGTATAGACAGGGACCCCACAGATACGCAGTATTTT
TRBJ2-5 . TRBV21-1 . CASSKKFGLATIYQETQYF TGTGCCAGCAGCAAAAAGTTTGGACTAGCGACAATTTACCAAGAGACCCAGTACTTC
TRBJ2-2 TRBD1 TRBV5-1 . CASSSRPGQVSPGELFF TGCGCCAGCAGCTCTAGGCCGGGACAGGTATCCCCCGGGGAGCTGTTTTTT
TRBJ1-2 TRBD1 TRBV27 few CASSFGATGNYGYTF TGTGCCAGCAGTTTTGGGGCGACAGGGAACTATGGCTACACCTTC
TRBJ2-1 TRBD2 TRBV7-8 . CASSSPRTSGGASYNEQFF TGTGCCAGCAGCTCCCCCCGGACTAGCGGGGGGGCGTCCTACAATGAGCAGTTCTTC
TRBJ1-2 . TRBV6-6 . CASSYAGANYGYTF TGTGCCAGCAGTTACGCGGGGGCTAACTATGGCTACACCTTC
TRBJ2-3 . TRBV12-3/TRBV12-4 . CASSLRADTQYF TGTGCCAGCAGTTTACGCGCAGATACGCAGTATTTT
TRBJ2-1 TRBD2 TRBV29-1 . CSVYPSGKNVRSYNEQFF TGCAGCGTTTATCCTAGCGGGAAAAACGTTCGCTCCTACAATGAGCAGTTCTTC
TRBJ2-1 TRBD2 TRBV28 . CATTSGAYNEQFF TGTGCCACCACTAGCGGAGCCTACAATGAGCAGTTCTTC
TRBJ2-1 . TRBV3-1/TRBV3-2 . CASSQRSRGGEQFF TGTGCCAGCAGCCAAAGATCACGGGGAGGTGAGCAGTTCTTC
TRBJ1-1 . TRBV29-1 few CSVVGAGGTEAFF TGCAGCGTTGTCGGGGCCGGGGGGACTGAAGCTTTCTTT
TRBJ1-6 . TRBV27 . CASSFYRDGSPLHF TGTGCCAGCAGTTTTTACAGGGATGGTTCACCCCTCCACTTT
TRBJ1-1 . TRBV10-1 . CASSSRTATEAFF TGCGCCAGCAGTTCAAGGACAGCCACCGAAGCTTTCTTT
TRBJ1-5 . TRBV27 . CASSPRENQPQHF TGTGCCAGCAGTCCCCGGGAGAATCAGCCCCAGCATTTT
TRBJ1-1 . TRBV5-1 . CASSLPRVRRGNTEAFF TGCGCCAGCAGCTTGCCCAGGGTCCGGAGGGGGAACACTGAAGCTTTCTTT
TRBJ2-7 TRBD2 TRBV6-5 . CASSPLAGGVDEQYF TGTGCCAGCAGCCCCCTTGCGGGAGGTGTTGACGAGCAGTACTTC
TRBJ2-5 TRBD1 TRBV4-1 . CASSHLGQGAGETQYF TGCGCCAGCAGCCACCTCGGCCAGGGGGCCGGGGAGACCCAGTACTTC
TRBJ2-1 TRBD2 TRBV27 once CASSLSGWGGGAYNEQFF TGTGCCAGCAGTTTATCGGGCTGGGGCGGGGGGGCCTACAATGAGCAGTTCTTC
TRBJ2-7 TRBD2 TRBV30 . CAWSIGLAGVSYEQYF TGTGCCTGGAGTATCGGACTAGCGGGAGTGTCCTACGAGCAGTACTTC
TRBJ2-1 . TRBV30 . CAWSRTSTEQFF TGTGCCTGGAGTAGAACTAGCACTGAGCAGTTCTTC
TRBJ1-2 TRBD1 TRBV10-2 . CASWGTGAAYGYTF TGCGCCAGCTGGGGAACAGGGGCCGCTTATGGCTACACCTTC
TRBJ2-5 TRBD2 TRBV5-1 . CATTPGGSQETQYF TGCGCCACGACGCCGGGGGGGAGCCAAGAGACCCAGTACTTC
TRBJ2-2 TRBD1 TRBV7-2 . CASSRGPGELFF TGTGCCAGCAGCAGGGGGCCCGGGGAGCTGTTTTTT
TRBJ1-2 . TRBV30 . CAWSRTGLNYGYTF TGTGCCTGGAGTCGTACAGGGTTAAACTATGGCTACACCTTC
TRBJ1-2 . TRBV7-8 . CASSRESGAGYTF TGTGCCAGCAGCCGTGAATCAGGGGCTGGCTACACCTTC
TRBJ2-2 . TRBV11-2 . CASSLSFANTGELFF TGTGCCAGCAGCTTAAGCTTCGCGAACACCGGGGAGCTGTTTTTT
TRBJ1-5 . TRBV6-5 few CATKPEYSNQPQHF TGTGCCACGAAACCCGAGTATAGCAATCAGCCCCAGCATTTT
TRBJ2-2 . TRBV7-3 few CASSLQRGRELFF TGTGCCAGCAGCTTACAAAGGGGCAGGGAGCTGTTTTTT
TRBJ2-3 TRBD2 TRBV6-4 . CASSTSGSTDTQYF TGTGCCAGCAGTACTAGCGGGAGCACAGATACGCAGTATTTT
TRBJ2-1 . TRBV6-5 . CASSQDQGNEQFF TGTGCCAGCAGTCAGGACCAGGGGAATGAGCAGTTCTTC
TRBJ1-5 TRBD1 TRBV18 . CASSTQGVTQPQHF TGTGCCAGCTCAACACAGGGGGTAACTCAGCCCCAGCATTTT
TRBJ1-1 . TRBV12-3/TRBV12-4 few CASSLTWAPEAFF TGTGCCAGCAGTTTAACGTGGGCTCCTGAAGCTTTCTTT
TRBJ2-2 . TRBV3-1/TRBV3-2 few CASTFTGELFF TGTGCCAGCACATTCACCGGGGAGCTGTTTTTT
TRBJ2-1 TRBD2 TRBV6-6 . CASSYSSSGKGEQFF TGTGCCAGCAGTTACTCGTCTAGCGGGAAGGGTGAGCAGTTCTTC
TRBJ2-5 TRBD1 TRBV2 . CASRLQGARKETQYF TGTGCCAGCAGGCTCCAGGGGGCTCGGAAAGAGACCCAGTACTTC
TRBJ2-1 TRBD2 TRBV3-1/TRBV3-2 . CASSQELAGTPHNEQFF TGTGCCAGCAGCCAAGAACTAGCGGGGACTCCCCACAATGAGCAGTTCTTC
TRBJ1-1 TRBD1 TRBV6-6 . CASRRQGADTEAFF TGTGCCAGCAGACGACAGGGGGCTGACACTGAAGCTTTCTTT
TRBJ1-2 TRBD1 TRBV18 . CASSPEAGGRYGYTF TGTGCCAGCTCACCGGAGGCAGGGGGCCGCTATGGCTACACCTTC
TRBJ2-1 TRBD2 TRBV18 . CASSLLGLAEYNEQFF TGTGCCAGCTCGCTCCTGGGACTAGCGGAGTACAATGAGCAGTTCTTC
TRBJ2-6 TRBD1 TRBV3-1/TRBV3-2 . CASSQRGPGANVLTF TGTGCCAGCAGCCAAAGGGGGCCCGGGGCCAACGTCCTGACTTTC
TRBJ2-7 TRBD2 TRBV30 . CAWSSGTYEQYF TGTGCCTGGAGCAGCGGGACCTACGAGCAGTACTTC
TRBJ2-5 TRBD2 TRBV5-4 . CASSPPWGGQETQYF TGTGCCAGCAGCCCTCCCTGGGGGGGACAAGAGACCCAGTACTTC
TRBJ2-7 TRBD2 TRBV7-9 few CASSLQFGLAGDGEQYF TGTGCCAGCAGCTTACAGTTTGGGCTAGCGGGAGATGGCGAGCAGTACTTC
TRBJ2-7 TRBD2 TRBV7-9 . CASSSPLGWVSTGGYEQYF TGTGCCAGCAGCTCCCCCTTAGGGTGGGTCAGCACGGGGGGCTACGAGCAGTACTTC
TRBJ2-3 . TRBV11-2 . CASRVTDTQYF TGTGCCTCCAGGGTCACAGATACGCAGTATTTT
TRBJ2-5 . TRBV11-2 . CASSSLRQETQYF TGTGCCAGCAGCTCGCTGCGACAAGAGACCCAGTACTTC
TRBJ2-4 TRBD1 TRBV3-1/TRBV3-2 . CASCHGDRGNIQYF TGTGCCAGCTGTCACGGGGACAGGGGAAACATTCAGTACTTC
TRBJ2-3 . TRBV11-2 . CASSFGEGTSTDTQYF TGTGCCAGCAGCTTCGGCGAAGGGACTAGCACAGATACGCAGTATTTT
TRBJ1-2 . TRBV6-5 . CASRPPSRGYGYTF TGTGCCAGCAGGCCCCCGAGCAGGGGCTATGGCTACACCTTC
TRBJ2-5 . TRBV4-1 . CASSPFSGETQYF TGCGCCAGCAGCCCCTTCTCCGGGGAGACCCAGTACTTC
TRBJ2-3 . TRBV9 few CASSAGTRTDTQYF TGTGCCAGCAGCGCCGGGACTCGCACAGATACGCAGTATTTT